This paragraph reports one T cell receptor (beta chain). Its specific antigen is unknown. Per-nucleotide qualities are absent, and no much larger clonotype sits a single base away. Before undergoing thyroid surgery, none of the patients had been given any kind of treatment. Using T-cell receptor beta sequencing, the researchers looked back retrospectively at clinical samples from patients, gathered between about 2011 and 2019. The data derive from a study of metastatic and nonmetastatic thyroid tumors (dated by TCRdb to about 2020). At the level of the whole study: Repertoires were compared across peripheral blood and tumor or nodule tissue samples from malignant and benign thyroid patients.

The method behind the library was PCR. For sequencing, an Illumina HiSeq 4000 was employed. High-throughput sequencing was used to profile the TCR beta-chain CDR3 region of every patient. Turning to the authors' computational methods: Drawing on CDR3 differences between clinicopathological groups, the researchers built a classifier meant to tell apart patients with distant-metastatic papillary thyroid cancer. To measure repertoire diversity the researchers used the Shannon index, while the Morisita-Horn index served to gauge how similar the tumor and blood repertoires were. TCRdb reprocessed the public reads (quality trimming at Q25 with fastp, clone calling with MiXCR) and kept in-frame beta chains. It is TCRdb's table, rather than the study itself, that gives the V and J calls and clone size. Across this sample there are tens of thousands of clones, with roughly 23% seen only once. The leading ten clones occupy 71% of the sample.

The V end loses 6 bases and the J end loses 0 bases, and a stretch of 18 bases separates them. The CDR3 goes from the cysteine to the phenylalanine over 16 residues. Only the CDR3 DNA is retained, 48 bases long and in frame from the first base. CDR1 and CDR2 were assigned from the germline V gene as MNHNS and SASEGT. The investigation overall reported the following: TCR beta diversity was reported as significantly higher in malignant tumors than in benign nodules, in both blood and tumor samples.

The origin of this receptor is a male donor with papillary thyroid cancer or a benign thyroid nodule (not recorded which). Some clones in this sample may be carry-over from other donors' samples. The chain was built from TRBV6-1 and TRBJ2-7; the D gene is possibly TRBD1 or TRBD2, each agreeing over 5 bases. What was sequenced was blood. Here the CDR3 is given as CASSREGRRSSYEQYF. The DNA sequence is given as TGTGCCAGCAGCCGAGAGGGACGGAGAAGCTCCTACGAGCAGTACTTC.